This T cell receptor beta chain came from a study of blood T cell repertoires in COVID-19. Clones were sequenced by immunoSEQ multiplex PCR, and TCRdb holds only the in-frame ones, with some missing. In the table there are a few hundred thousand clones, just over 85% of which are singletons. Sequenced sample: PBMCs or T cells enriched from blood (not recorded which). The origin of this receptor is a woman aged 40 to 50 with acute COVID-19.

The chain's CDR3 is CSASGGRPRTYGYTF. The CDR3 DNA reads TGCAGTGCTAGTGGGGGCAGGCCACGCACCTATGGCTACACCTTC. This chain links TRBV20-1 with TRBJ1-2; TRBD1 might be the D (6 bases). Trimming stripped 3 bases from V and 4 bases from J, with 18 bases between. This CDR3 is built from 15 residues. CDR1 and CDR2 from the germline V gene are DFQATT and SNEGSKA (reference sequence).